The 19 T cell receptor beta chains in this list originate from one sample, sequenced in a study of T cells after yellow fever vaccination. TCRdb re-called the 5' RACE reads through MiXCR, storing one row per CDR3 protein. Among about 360,000 distinct CDR3 sequences listed, 6.2% were seen once. The input for sequencing was PBMCs, taken 5 days after the yellow fever booster vaccination. The receptor set was obtained from a man in his thirties or forties who received the YFV17D yellow fever vaccine.

In its sample, this clonotype was seen many times. The gene calls are TRBV5-1 and TRBJ2-7, with D unclear. Germline CDR1 SGHRS, CDR2 YFSETQ. The CDR3 has 15 residues. The V end lost 1 base, the J end lost 6 bases, and 17 bases lay between the germline ends. DNA of the CDR3: TGCGCCAGCAGCTTGTCCGCTAGTCCCACAATCGAGCAGTACTTC. It translates to CASSLSASPTIEQYF. The whole variable domain, remainder taken from reference TRBV5-1 and TRBJ2-7, is KAGVTQTPRYLIKTRGQQVTLSCSPISGHRSVSWYQQTPGQGLQFLFEYFSETQRNKGNFPGRFSGRQFSNSRSEMNVSTLELGDSALYLCASSLSASPTIEQYFGPGTRLTVT.

The V and J genes are TRBV6-5 and TRBJ1-2, with 8 nucleotides matching TRBD1. The length of the CDR3 is 15 residues. The V gene's germline CDR1 is MNHEY and CDR2 SVGAGI. The V segment lost 0 bases and the J segment 7 bases; nucleotides outside the gene matches: 7. This chain's CDR3 is CASSYSIRTGSGYTF. The CDR3 DNA follows: TGTGCCAGCAGTTACTCGATCCGGACAGGGAGTGGCTACACCTTC.

This clonotype was observed a handful of times. V usage is TRBV27 and J usage is TRBJ2-7; D unclear. Germline V gene sequence: CDR1 MNHEY, CDR2 SMNVEV (reference sequence). The CDR3 covers 13 residues. With 6 bases removed from V and 4 bases from J, the gap between germline ends came to 13 bases. The CDR3 sequence is CASRPAEVYEQYF. The CDR3 bases are TGTGCCAGCAGGCCCGCCGAGGTGTACGAGCAGTACTTC.

This clonotype has ten or more counts. This chain uses TRBV20-1 with TRBJ2-7; D gene uncertain. Germline values: CDR1 DFQATT, CDR2 SNEGSKA (reference sequence). This CDR3 comprises 11 residues. Trimming removed 1 base at V and 9 bases at J, with 10 bases between. CDR3 coding DNA: TGCAGTGCTAGAGGCCCCATCGGGCAGTACTTC. Translated, it gives CSARGPIGQYF.

This clonotype was found many times. The V gene is TRBV29-1, the J gene TRBJ2-5; D is perhaps TRBD2 (5 bases). Germline V CDR1 and CDR2: SQVTM, ANQGSEA. There are 15 residues in the CDR3. The V gene lost 2 bases and the J gene lost 5 bases, with 18 bases spanning the gap. CDR3 in DNA: TGCAGCGTTGAACCCCCGGGCGCGAGAGGGGAGACCCAGTACTTC. Amino acid sequence: CSVEPPGARGETQYF.

The chain employs TRBV28 and TRBJ2-7, with D possibly matching TRBD2 (5 bases). V lost 6 bases, J lost 3 bases, and 12 bases lay in between. Germline V gives CDR1 MDHEN, CDR2 SYDVKM. This CDR3 has 13 amino acids. This chain's CDR3 is CASSPQRNYEQYF. CDR3 DNA: TGTGCCAGCAGCCCCCAGCGGAACTACGAGCAGTACTTC.

V is TRBV12-3 or TRBV12-4 and J is TRBJ1-1; D is possibly TRBD1 (5 bases). V was pared by 1 base and J by 5 bases, with 11 bases between. This CDR3 spans 14 amino acids. The CDR3 coding sequence is TGTGCCAGCAGTTTAGGGACAAGGGATACTGAAGCTTTCTTT. As protein: CASSLGTRDTEAFF.

There are many counts of this clonotype. This chain uses TRBV5-1 with TRBJ2-5; D might be TRBD1 or TRBD2, each matching 5 bases. V gave up 3 bases and J gave up 2 bases, with 20 bases separating them. The CDR3 covers 17 residues. The germline V gene has CDR1 SGHRS and CDR2 YFSETQ. The CDR3 protein is CASSWGRITLGQETQYF. The CDR3 DNA follows: TGCGCCAGCAGCTGGGGACGGATTACCCTGGGGCAAGAGACCCAGTACTTC.

The J gene is TRBJ2-7, the V gene TRBV10-3; 11 bases are shared with TRBD2. Germline loops: CDR1 ENHRY, CDR2 SYGVKD. This CDR3 comprises 14 residues. Germline trimming cut 2 bases from V and 3 bases from J; bases unmatched to any gene: 0. In DNA, the CDR3 is TGTGCCATCAGTGAGACTAGCGGGAGCTACGAGCAGTACTTC. Translated, it gives CAISETSGSYEQYF.

This clonotype was observed many times. This sequence joins TRBV11-2 and TRBJ2-3; D not certain. This CDR3 spans 13 amino acids. Looked up from germline, CDR1 is SGHAT and CDR2 is FQNNGV. V dropped 4 bases and J dropped 5 bases, with 10 bases sitting between them. The CDR3 sequence is CASSSLKLDTQYF. CDR3 bases: TGTGCCAGCAGCTCACTAAAGTTAGATACGCAGTATTTT.

This clonotype was seen repeatedly, ten times or more. This sequence joins TRBV20-1 and TRBJ1-1, with unresolved D. The germline V gene has CDR1 DFQATT and CDR2 SNEGSKA (reference sequence). Trimming cost V 3 bases and J 0 bases, with 17 bases left between them. There are 16 residues in the CDR3. The CDR3 DNA follows: TGCAGTGCTAGGGAAGTAGAGGGCTTTATGAACACTGAAGCTTTCTTT. It is translated as CSAREVEGFMNTEAFF.

This clonotype was counted at least ten times. The chain has TRBV3-1 and TRBJ2-7, with 8 bases aligning to TRBD2. Germline values: CDR1 LGHDT, CDR2 YNNKEL (reference sequence). The length of the CDR3 is 13 residues. V gave up 6 bases and J gave up 1 base; unmatched junction bases: 2. CDR3 residues: CASRLAGSYEQYF. CDR3 sequence (DNA): TGTGCCAGCAGGTTAGCGGGATCCTACGAGCAGTACTTC.

In this sample, this clonotype turned up a few times. The chain is built from TRBV5-1 and TRBJ2-2; 10 bases are shared with TRBD1. Germline lookup yields CDR1 SGHRS and CDR2 YFSETQ. This CDR3 is 16 amino acids long. V shed 4 bases and J 4 bases; nucleotides not matched to a gene: 7. The DNA of the CDR3 is TGCGCCAGCAGCAATCCGGGACAGGGGACCACCGGGGAGCTGTTTTTT. This gives the protein CASSNPGQGTTGELFF. The full variable domain, in which reference TRBV5-1 and TRBJ2-2 provide the parts outside the CDR3, is KAGVTQTPRYLIKTRGQQVTLSCSPISGHRSVSWYQQTPGQGLQFLFEYFSETQRNKGNFPGRFSGRQFSNSRSEMNVSTLELGDSALYLCASSNPGQGTTGELFFGEGSRLTVL.

This clonotype was observed many times. The V call is TRBV6-1, the J call TRBJ2-7; maybe TRBD2 (5 bases). Germline CDR1 reads MNHNS; CDR2 reads SASEGT. V was pared by 7 bases and J by 3 bases, with 19 bases between. CDR3 length: 15 amino acids. CDR3 sequence: CASKIQPGNYYEQYF. Here the CDR3 DNA reads TGTGCCAGCAAAATACAGCCGGGGAATTACTACGAGCAGTACTTC.

This clonotype appeared a few times. This rearrangement joins TRBV4-2 to TRBJ2-1; TRBD2 agrees at 13 bases. Germline assignment: CDR1 LGHNA and CDR2 YNFKEQ. V dropped 3 bases and J dropped 7; count of bases not matched to a gene: 6. The CDR3 extends over 16 amino acids. The CDR3 region is CASSQRTSGSVNEQFF. CDR3 bases: TGTGCCAGCAGCCAGCGGACTAGCGGGAGTGTAAATGAGCAGTTCTTC.

This clonotype was detected only a few times. The rearrangement uses TRBV30 and TRBJ2-7; 9 positions match TRBD1. V shed 4 bases, J shed 4 bases, and the junction held 11 bases outside the gene matches. The CDR3 runs 15 residues. Per the germline V gene, CDR1 is GTSNPN and CDR2 is SVGIG (reference sequence). The CDR3 loop is CAWTPSGTGFYEQYF. The CDR3 region has the DNA TGTGCCTGGACTCCATCCGGGACAGGGTTTTACGAGCAGTACTTC.

This clonotype has a handful of counts. The CDR3 region has the DNA TGCGCCAGCAGCCAAGACATCATGCGGGAGATCGGCACAGATACGCAGTATTTT. Residues: CASSQDIMREIGTDTQYF. V gene TRBV4-1 combines with J gene TRBJ2-3; 7 bases match TRBD2. The CDR3 has 18 amino acids. The trim removed 0 bases at V and 1 base at J, leaving 10 bases unmatched. Per germline, CDR1 MGHRA and CDR2 YSYEKL.

In its sample, this clonotype was seen a few times. The rearrangement joins TRBV6-1 to TRBJ1-4; TRBD1 aligns across 10 bases. J lost 8 bases, V lost 7 bases, and 13 bases had no gene match. This CDR3 has 16 residues. The germline gives CDR1 MNHNS, CDR2 SASEGT. CDR3 nucleotides: TGTGCCAGCACCCGAGCCTCGGGACAGGGGCGGGAAAAACTGTTTTTT. Protein sequence: CASTRASGQGREKLFF.

This clonotype was seen many times. This chain joins TRBV12-5 and TRBJ2-1, with D hard to call. With 6 bases removed from V and 1 base from J, the gap between germline ends came to 7 bases. Per germline, CDR1 LGHNT and CDR2 FRNRAP. This CDR3 has 13 amino acids. The CDR3 region is CASGQYSYNEQFF. The CDR3 nucleotides are TGTGCTAGTGGGCAATATTCCTACAATGAGCAGTTCTTC.